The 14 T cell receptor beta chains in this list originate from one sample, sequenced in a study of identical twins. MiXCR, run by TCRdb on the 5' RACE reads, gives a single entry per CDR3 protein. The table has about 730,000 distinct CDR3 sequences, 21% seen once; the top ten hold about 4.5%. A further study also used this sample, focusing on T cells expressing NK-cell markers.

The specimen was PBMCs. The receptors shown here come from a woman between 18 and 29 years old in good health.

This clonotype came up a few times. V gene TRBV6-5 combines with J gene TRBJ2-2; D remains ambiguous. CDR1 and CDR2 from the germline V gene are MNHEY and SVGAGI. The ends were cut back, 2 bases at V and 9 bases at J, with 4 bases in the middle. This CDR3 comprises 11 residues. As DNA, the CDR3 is TGTGCCAGCAGTTACAAATGGGAGCTGTTTTTT. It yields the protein CASSYKWELFF.

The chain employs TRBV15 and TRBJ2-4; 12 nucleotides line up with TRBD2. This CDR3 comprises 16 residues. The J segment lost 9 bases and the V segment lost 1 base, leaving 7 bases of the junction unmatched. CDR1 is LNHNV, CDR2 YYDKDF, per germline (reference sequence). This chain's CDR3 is CATSRATSGGRGIQYF. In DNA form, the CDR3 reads TGTGCCACCAGCAGAGCGACTAGCGGGGGCCGGGGCATTCAGTACTTC.

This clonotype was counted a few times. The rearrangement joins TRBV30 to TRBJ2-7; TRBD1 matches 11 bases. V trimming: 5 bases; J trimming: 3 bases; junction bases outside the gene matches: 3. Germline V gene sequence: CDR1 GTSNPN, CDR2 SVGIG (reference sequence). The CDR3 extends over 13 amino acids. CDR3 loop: CAWAGTGGYEQYF. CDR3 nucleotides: TGTGCCTGGGCCGGGACAGGGGGCTACGAGCAGTACTTC.

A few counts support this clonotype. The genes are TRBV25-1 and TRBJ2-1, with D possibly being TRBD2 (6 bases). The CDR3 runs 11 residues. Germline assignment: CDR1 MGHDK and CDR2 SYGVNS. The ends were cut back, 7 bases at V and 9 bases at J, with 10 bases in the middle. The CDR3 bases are TGTGCCAGCATCGGGGGTGGTGAGCAGTTCTTC. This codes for CASIGGGEQFF.

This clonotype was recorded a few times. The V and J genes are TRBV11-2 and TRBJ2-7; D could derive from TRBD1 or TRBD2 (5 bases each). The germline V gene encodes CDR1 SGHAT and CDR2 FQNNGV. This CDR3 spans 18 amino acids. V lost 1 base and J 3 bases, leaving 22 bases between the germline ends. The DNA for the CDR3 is TGTGCCAGCAGCTTAGTAGGAGGTCGGCGACAGAACTTCTACGAGCAGTACTTC. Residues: CASSLVGGRRQNFYEQYF.

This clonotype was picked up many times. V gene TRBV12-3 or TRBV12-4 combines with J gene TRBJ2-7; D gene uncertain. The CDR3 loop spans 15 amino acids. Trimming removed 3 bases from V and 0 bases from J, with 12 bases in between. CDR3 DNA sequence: TGTGCCAGCAGTTTTGTGACGTCTAGCTCCTACGAGCAGTACTTC. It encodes CASSFVTSSSYEQYF.

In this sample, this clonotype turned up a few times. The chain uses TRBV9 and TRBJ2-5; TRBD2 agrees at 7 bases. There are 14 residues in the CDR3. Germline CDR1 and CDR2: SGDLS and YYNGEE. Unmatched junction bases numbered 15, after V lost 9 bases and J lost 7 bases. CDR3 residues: CAILGGRCGGTQYF. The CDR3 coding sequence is TGTGCCATCCTCGGAGGCCGCTGCGGGGGGACCCAGTACTTC.

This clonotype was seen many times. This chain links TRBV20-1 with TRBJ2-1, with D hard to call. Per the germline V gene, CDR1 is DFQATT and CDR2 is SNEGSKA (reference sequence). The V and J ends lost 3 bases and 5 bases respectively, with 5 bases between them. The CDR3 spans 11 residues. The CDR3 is CSARQNNEQFF. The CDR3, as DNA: TGCAGTGCTAGGCAGAACAATGAGCAGTTCTTC.

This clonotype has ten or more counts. The CDR3 spells CSARDRGKAAFF. The CDR3 nucleotides are TGCAGTGCTAGAGATAGGGGGAAGGCAGCTTTCTTT. The chain employs TRBV20-1 and TRBJ1-1, with D maybe TRBD1 (6 bases). This CDR3 is 12 amino acids long. Looked up from germline, CDR1 is DFQATT and CDR2 is SNEGSKA (reference sequence). V was shortened by 0 bases and J by 10 bases, with 12 bases between the two germline ends.

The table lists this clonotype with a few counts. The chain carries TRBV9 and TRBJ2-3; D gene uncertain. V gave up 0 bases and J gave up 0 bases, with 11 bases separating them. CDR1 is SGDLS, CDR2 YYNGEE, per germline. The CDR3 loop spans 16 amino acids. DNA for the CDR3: TGTGCCAGCAGCGTAGACAGCTTAGCTAGCACAGATACGCAGTATTTT. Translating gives CASSVDSLASTDTQYF. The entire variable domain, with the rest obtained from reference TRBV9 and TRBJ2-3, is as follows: DSGVTQTPKHLITATGQRVTLRCSPRSGDLSVYWYQQSLDQGLQFLIQYYNGEERAKGNILERFSAQQFPDLHSELNLSSLELGDSALYFCASSVDSLASTDTQYFGPGTRLTVL.

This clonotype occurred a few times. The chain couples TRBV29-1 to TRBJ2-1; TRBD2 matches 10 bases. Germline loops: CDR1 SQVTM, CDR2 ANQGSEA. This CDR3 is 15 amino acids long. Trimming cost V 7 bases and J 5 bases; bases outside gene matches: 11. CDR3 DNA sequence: TGCAGCGGTGATTCCCGGACTAGCGGCGACAATGAGCAGTTCTTC. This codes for CSGDSRTSGDNEQFF.

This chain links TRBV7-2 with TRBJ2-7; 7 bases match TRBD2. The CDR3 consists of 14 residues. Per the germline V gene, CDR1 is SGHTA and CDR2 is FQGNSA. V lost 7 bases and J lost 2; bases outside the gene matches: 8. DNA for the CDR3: TGTGCCAGCACCCTTCGCGGGAGCACCTACGAGCAGTACTTC. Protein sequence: CASTLRGSTYEQYF.

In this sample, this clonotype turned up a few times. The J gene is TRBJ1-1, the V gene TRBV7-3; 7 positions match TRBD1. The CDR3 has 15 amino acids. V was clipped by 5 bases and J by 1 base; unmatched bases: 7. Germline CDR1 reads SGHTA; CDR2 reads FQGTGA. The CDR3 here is CASSADRAGNTEAFF. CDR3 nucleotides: TGTGCCAGCAGCGCAGACAGGGCTGGGAACACTGAAGCTTTCTTT.

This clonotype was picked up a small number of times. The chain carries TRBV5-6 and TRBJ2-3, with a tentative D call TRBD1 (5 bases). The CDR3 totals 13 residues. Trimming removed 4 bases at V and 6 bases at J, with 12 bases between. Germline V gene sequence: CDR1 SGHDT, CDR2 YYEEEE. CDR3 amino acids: CASSDFPGDTQYF. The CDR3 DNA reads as TGTGCCAGCAGCGACTTCCCAGGGGATACGCAGTATTTT. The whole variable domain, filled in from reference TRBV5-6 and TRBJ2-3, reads DAGVTQSPTHLIKTRGQQVTLRCSPKSGHDTVSWYQQALGQGPQFIFQYYEEEERQRGNFPDRFSGHQFPNYSSELNVNALLLGDSALYLCASSDFPGDTQYFGPGTRLTVL.